This T cell receptor (beta chain) was recovered during a study of shared clonotypes between healthy human individuals. Study-level results: Clonotype sharing among donors, it was expected, would be affected by sequencing depth. Few donors restricted represented genetic and exposure-history diversity.

A single count supports this clone. The antigen is not known. Per germline, CDR1 MNHNS and CDR2 SASEGT. There are 13 residues in the CDR3. The germline V and J ends were trimmed by 11 bases and 3 bases, with 14 bases remaining between them. Produced via immunoSEQ multiplex PCR; TCRdb's table is partial and in-frame only. The sample records 450,000 or so clones, approximately 71% being singletons. The TCR was taken from a woman aged 40-49 years in good health. Some clones in this sample may be carry-over from other donors' samples. V is TRBV6-1 and J is TRBJ1-3; tentatively, D is TRBD1 (6 bases). Sequencing input: PBMCs. The CDR3 bases are TGTGCCGGACAAGGGGGAGATGGAAACACCATATATTTT. It is translated as CAGQGGDGNTIYF.